Below, one TCR beta chain is given with its context. These data belong to a study of cytomegalovirus exposure and HLA in healthy donors. The PCR employed 60 Vbeta primers together with 13 Jbeta primers. Sequenced by immunoSEQ multiplex PCR; TCRdb stores in-frame clones only, minus some. The sample includes some 90,000 clones, more than 75% of them seen just once. The sequenced sample was PBMCs. This TCR was recovered from a woman aged 45-65 years in good health and CMV-seropositive.

The CDR3 sequence is CASSFLGGAYQPQHF. The CDR3 DNA is TGTGCCAGCAGCTTCCTTGGGGGGGCTTATCAGCCCCAGCATTTT. The chain uses TRBV7-2 and TRBJ1-5; TRBD1 is a possible D gene (6 bases). Germline V gene data show CDR1 as SGHTA and CDR2 as FQGNSA. The V end lost 3 bases, the J end lost 5 bases, and 14 bases lay between the germline ends. This CDR3 comprises 15 residues. The whole variable domain, remainder taken from reference TRBV7-2 and TRBJ1-5, is GAGVSQSPSNKVTEKGKDVELRCDPISGHTALYWYRQSLGQGLEFLIYFQGNSAPDKSGLPSDRFSAERTGGSVSTLTIQRTQQEDSAVYLCASSFLGGAYQPQHFGDGTRLSIL.